This T cell receptor (beta chain) is drawn from a study of cytotoxic CD8 clonotypes in ibrutinib-treated CLL. Study-wide context: After a median of 68 months, some 14 patients stayed remitted and some 12 progressed; responses had been partial in some 25 and complete in 2.

There are 13 residues in the CDR3. Germline loops: CDR1 LNHDA, CDR2 SQIVND (reference sequence). The V end was cut by 3 bases, the J end by 5 bases, with 11 bases between. General study results and limits: Sustained-remission and progressing patients had unequal sampling times.

TCRdb's table, derived via immunoSEQ multiplex PCR, lists solely in-frame clones and lacks some. The sample contains over 120,000 clones, 80% of which appear only once. In the case of this clone: As yet, its antigen is unknown.

Sample: PBMCs, taken after 36 months of ibrutinib treatment. The TCR was taken from a human donor with chronic lymphocytic leukemia. This chain joins TRBV19 and TRBJ2-7; unclear D gene. The CDR3 bases are TGTGCCAGTAGTATTCCCGGGTACCACGAGCAGTACTTC. Protein: CASSIPGYHEQYF.